This is a list of T cell receptor beta chains from one sample in a study of cytomegalovirus exposure and HLA in healthy donors. Assay: immunoSEQ multiplex PCR; the TCRdb copy retains only in-frame clones and omits some. The table includes approximately 220,000 clones, roughly 80% detected once. The source material was PBMCs. The receptors shown here come from a man aged 35-49 years in good health and CMV-seropositive. The conserved cysteine and the conserved F or W are not part of the CDR3 here.

j_gene | v_gene | CDR3aa
TRBJ1-2 | TRBV6-1 | ASRIRDTGSGGYT
TRBJ1-3 | TRBV2 | ASSAQAISGNTIY
TRBJ2-3 | TRBV7-7 | ASSLHGGSGDTQY
TRBJ2-2 | TRBV28 | ASSRLDPGELF
TRBJ2-4 | TRBV9 | ASSDPGLAGGEAKNIQY
TRBJ2-3 | TRBV5-4 | ASRILGRTDTQY
TRBJ1-1 | TRBV6-1 | ASSDRTGTEAF
TRBJ1-5 | TRBV2 | ASIRAGGNQPQH
TRBJ2-3 | TRBV10-3 | AISAADGGTDTQY
TRBJ1-4 | TRBV9 | ASSVAQGGEKLF
TRBJ2-7 | TRBV18 | ASSPGHLGGSLEQY
TRBJ1-2 | TRBV5-4 | ASSVDRAYGYT
TRBJ2-2 | TRBV11-2 | ASSFGLAGVTGELF
TRBJ2-5 | TRBV13 | ASSLGSRLAGADQETQY
TRBJ2-1 | TRBV6-6 | ASRDGSFEQF
TRBJ2-7 | TRBV7-9 | ASSLAREQY
TRBJ2-1 | TRBV5-1 | ASSLGFGGYNEQF
TRBJ2-7 | TRBV6-5 | ASSFGRGNSYEQY
TRBJ2-2 | TRBV20-1 | SARRGGEAF
TRBJ2-1 | TRBV5-1 | ASSKGLAGVYNEQF
TRBJ2-2 | TRBV7-3 | ASSAPGTATGELF
TRBJ2-7 | TRBV5-6 | ASSLRSGRYEQY
TRBJ2-7 | TRBV27 | ASSLTSSYEQY
TRBJ2-3 | TRBV27 | ASRDPRWTGSTDTQY
TRBJ2-3 | TRBV15 | ATSRGGLAADTQY
TRBJ2-3 | TRBV4-2 | ASSAGPGLGHTDTQY
TRBJ1-1 | TRBV7-9 | AVHETGNTEAF
TRBJ1-1 | TRBV11-2 | ASSPVPGQGRTEAF
TRBJ2-7 | TRBV28 | AATSRGYQDEQY
TRBJ1-4 | TRBV5-1 | ASSLGGGNEKLF
TRBJ1-2 | TRBV20-1 | SARDRSDYT
TRBJ1-5 | TRBV19 | ASSPGQGNQPQH
TRBJ1-1 | TRBV30 | AWSLDRDTEAF
TRBJ1-1 | TRBV7-2 | ASSLVTGSSRTEAF
TRBJ2-1 | TRBV6-4 | ASSELAGPSYNEQF
TRBJ2-1 | TRBV18 | ASSPLAASGNEQF
TRBJ2-7 | TRBV7-9 | ASSLVLGLADETYEQY
TRBJ2-1 | TRBV9 | ASSAGLAVLNEQF
TRBJ1-1 | TRBV21-1 | ASKRGRAEAF
TRBJ2-1 | TRBV18 | ASSPIVQGNEQF
TRBJ1-3 | TRBV6-5 | ASSYSTGLGNTIY
TRBJ1-1 | TRBV4-2 | ASSQRGTEAF
TRBJ1-1 | TRBV28 | ASSQTGTTEAF
TRBJ1-2 | TRBV29-1 | SVEDRGQGDRYGYT
TRBJ2-7 | TRBV30 | AWSGPGEQY
TRBJ1-2 | TRBV11-2 | ASSSWDRPYGYT
TRBJ2-7 | TRBV11-2 | ASNTGVGEQY
TRBJ2-7 | TRBV6-6 | ASSYGTAIGEQY
TRBJ2-6 | TRBV5-6 | ASSLVQGRAGANVLT
TRBJ2-7 | TRBV4-2 | ASSQDPGGTYEQY
TRBJ2-7 | TRBV7-8 | ASSLPATGTGPLYEQY
TRBJ2-3 | TRBV30 | AWAFWSGSSTDTQY
TRBJ1-6 | TRBV4-2 | ASTPFGDRGSPLH
TRBJ1-3 | TRBV12-5 | ASGLVLETWTGGFGNTIY
TRBJ2-4 | TRBV19 | ASSGPGGENIQY
TRBJ2-5 | TRBV13 | ASSPTGRGETQY
TRBJ1-1 | TRBV4-1 | ASSQGWGGNTEAF
TRBJ2-1 | TRBV19 | ASSMVRDEQF